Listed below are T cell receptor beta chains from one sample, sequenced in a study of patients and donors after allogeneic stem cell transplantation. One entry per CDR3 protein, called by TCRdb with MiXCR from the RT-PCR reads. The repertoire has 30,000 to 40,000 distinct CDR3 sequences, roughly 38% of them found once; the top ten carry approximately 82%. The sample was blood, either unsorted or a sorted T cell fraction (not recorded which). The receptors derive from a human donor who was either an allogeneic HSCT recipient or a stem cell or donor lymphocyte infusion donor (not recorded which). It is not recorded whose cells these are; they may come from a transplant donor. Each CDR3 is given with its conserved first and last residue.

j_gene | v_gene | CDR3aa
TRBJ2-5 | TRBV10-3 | CAISLAGIETQYF
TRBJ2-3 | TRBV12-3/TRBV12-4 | CASSFGTQYF
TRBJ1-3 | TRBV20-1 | CSARDLVYPSGNTIYF
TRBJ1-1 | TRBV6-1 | CASERGPDTEAFF
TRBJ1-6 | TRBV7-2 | CASSLEQLRDSPLHF
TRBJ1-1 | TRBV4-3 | CASSQDRNTEAFF
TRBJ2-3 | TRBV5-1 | CASSLADTQYF
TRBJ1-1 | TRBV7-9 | CASSWMTGFYIEAFF
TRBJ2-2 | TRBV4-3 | CASSQHPGHQAGELFF
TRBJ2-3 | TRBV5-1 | CASSLEGVNTQYF
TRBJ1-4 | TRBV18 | CASSTRATNEKLFF
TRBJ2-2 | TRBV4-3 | CASNSRPSGVDTGELFF
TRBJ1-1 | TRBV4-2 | CASSQAGVPEAFF
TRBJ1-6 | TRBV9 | CASSERQGASYNSPLHF
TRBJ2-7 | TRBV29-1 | CSVAPRLGPYEQYF
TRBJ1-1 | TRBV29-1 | CSVDGTGSTEAFF
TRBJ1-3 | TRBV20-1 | CSAVRGRGNTIYF
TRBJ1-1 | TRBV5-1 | CASSLDGQFLEAFF
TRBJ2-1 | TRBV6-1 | CASSADRGQSEQFF
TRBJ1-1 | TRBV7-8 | CASSLALGQVEAFF
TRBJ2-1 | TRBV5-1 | CASSLGAGGNYNEQFF
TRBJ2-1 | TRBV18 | CASSTWTAANEQFF
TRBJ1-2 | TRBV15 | CATSKGRGFGYTF
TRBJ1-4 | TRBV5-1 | CASSLAQGFATNEKLFF
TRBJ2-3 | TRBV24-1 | CATSDYTSGSYYF